This TCR beta chain was captured by sequencing in a study of blood T cell repertoires in COVID-19. V gave up 1 base and J gave up 2 bases, with 11 bases separating them. The CDR3 contains 15 residues. CDR1 MNHNS and CDR2 SASEGT come from the germline V gene. Profiled with immunoSEQ multiplex PCR; TCRdb holds only in-frame clones, not every one. The sample gives fewer than 600,000 clones, about 88% of which show up once; about 0.91% is in the top ten. In Seattle, patients joined the study during active infection and were tracked longitudinally. The chain carries TRBV6-1 and TRBJ1-2; D might be TRBD1 (6 bases). Sequencing input: peripheral blood. The clonotype comes from a man aged 18 to 29 with COVID-19, enrolled during active disease. Here the CDR3 DNA reads TGTGCCAGCAGTGAAGGGCCTGACAGGAACTATGGCTACACCTTC. This codes for CASSEGPDRNYGYTF.